This is a list of T cell receptor beta chains from one sample in a study of cytomegalovirus exposure and HLA in healthy donors. TCRdb's copy holds only in-frame clones and misses some; the assay was immunoSEQ multiplex PCR. The data hold over 150,000 clones, with more than 60% observed a single time. Sequenced material: PBMCs. The receptors come from a woman in her thirties or forties in good health and CMV-seronegative. Each CDR3 is given with its conserved first and last residue. The D gene is left open where the match is weak. Not every row has a clone size; where given, it reads once, few, many or a size class.

abundance	v_gene	d_gene	j_gene	CDR3nt	CDR3aa
-	TRBV29-1	TRBD1	TRBJ1-2	TGCAGCGTGCCCGTCCCCGGGACAGGGCCCGGGAACTATGGCTACACCTTC	CSVPVPGTGPGNYGYTF
-	TRBV4-1	TRBD2	TRBJ2-5	TGCGCCAGCAGCCAAGGAGCGGGACTAACTCAAGAGACCCAGTACTTC	CASSQGAGLTQETQYF
-	TRBV5-6	-	TRBJ2-4	TGTGCCAGCAACTTTGCCGGGAACAAAAACATTCAGTACTTC	CASNFAGNKNIQYF
-	TRBV2	TRBD2	TRBJ2-5	TGTGCCAGCAGGGCCCCAGGGCGGGAGAAGGTGACCCAGTACTTC	CASRAPGREKVTQYF
once	TRBV5-1	TRBD2	TRBJ2-3	TGCGCCAGCAGCGCTGCCTTACTAGCGGGGGGGCCTGCAGATACGCAGTATTTT	CASSAALLAGGPADTQYF
-	TRBV4-1	TRBD1	TRBJ2-7	TGCGCCAGCAGCCAAGATCGTGGACAGGCCTACTACGAGCAGTACTTC	CASSQDRGQAYYEQYF
-	TRBV6-5	TRBD1	TRBJ1-2	TGTGCCAGCAGGACAGGGGGTGGCTATGGCTACACCTTC	CASRTGGGYGYTF
-	TRBV6-5	-	TRBJ2-7	TGTGCCAGCAGTTACGGGAGCCCATCTCAAGAGCAGTACTTC	CASSYGSPSQEQYF
-	TRBV5-4	-	TRBJ1-2	TGTGCCAGCAGCTATGACAGGAACTATGGCTACACCTTC	CASSYDRNYGYTF
-	TRBV4-2	TRBD2	TRBJ2-7	TGTGCCAGCAGGCCCGATAGCGGGCGGTCCTACGAGCAGTACTTC	CASRPDSGRSYEQYF
-	TRBV5-4	TRBD1	TRBJ2-7	TGTGCCAGCAGCTTGGGTGGACAGGGTACCTACGAGCAGTACTTC	CASSLGGQGTYEQYF
-	TRBV19	TRBD2	TRBJ2-1	TGTGCCAGTAGTTTAGTCCGACTAGCGGGGGGCTACAATGAGCAGTTCTTC	CASSLVRLAGGYNEQFF
-	TRBV5-1	-	TRBJ2-3	TGCGCCAGCAGCTTGGACAGGCATACCATCTTT	CASSLDRHTIF
-	TRBV28	-	TRBJ2-7	TGTGCCAACAGTCTCACGATGGACACCTACGAGCAGTACTTC	CANSLTMDTYEQYF
few	TRBV12-5	-	TRBJ1-2	TGTGCTAGTGGGGACTCCCAGGGGAACTATGGCTACACCTTC	CASGDSQGNYGYTF
-	TRBV5-1	-	TRBJ1-2	TGCGCCAGCAGCTGGACAGTTGCGGAAGGCTACACCTTC	CASSWTVAEGYTF
-	TRBV5-1	TRBD1	TRBJ1-1	TGCGCCAGCAGTACCGGACAGGGGAGGACTGAAGCTTTCTTT	CASSTGQGRTEAFF
-	TRBV6-1	TRBD2	TRBJ2-3	TGTGCCAGCAGTGAAGAGCGGGGGGGCACAGATACGCAGTATTTT	CASSEERGGTDTQYF
-	TRBV7-9	-	TRBJ1-1	TGTGCCAGCAGCTTTGAGGGTCCAGCTTTCTTT	CASSFEGPAFF
-	TRBV28	-	TRBJ1-1	TGTGCCAGCAGGCAGGCAAGGAACACTGAAGCTTTCTTT	CASRQARNTEAFF
-	TRBV10-3	TRBD1	TRBJ1-1	TGTGCCATCAGGGGACCGGGACAGGGGGTCACTGAAGCTTTCTTT	CAIRGPGQGVTEAFF
few	TRBV7-9	-	TRBJ1-1	TGTGCCAGCAGCGAAACGACAGAGAACACTGAAGCTTTCTTT	CASSETTENTEAFF
-	TRBV5-1	TRBD1	TRBJ1-2	TGCGCCAGCGCGCGGGACAGAGCAGACGGCTACACCTTC	CASARDRADGYTF
-	TRBV25-1	-	TRBJ1-1	TGTGCCAGCAGTGAAAGAGCACAGGGATTATCAGCTTTCTTT	CASSERAQGLSAFF
-	TRBV6-5	TRBD2	TRBJ2-4	TGTGCCAGCAGCCCAAGCGGGGGGATGGAAAACATTCAGTACTTC	CASSPSGGMENIQYF
-	TRBV10-3	-	TRBJ1-2	TGTGCCATCAGTCTTCAGGGTTCTAATGGCTACACCTTC	CAISLQGSNGYTF
few	TRBV5-4	TRBD1	TRBJ2-7	TGTGCCAGCAGCCCAGACAGGGGATTACGCGAGCAGTACTTC	CASSPDRGLREQYF
-	TRBV5-1	TRBD2	TRBJ2-5	TGCGCCAGCAGTGACGGGAGGGCCGAAGAGACCCAGTACTTC	CASSDGRAEETQYF
-	TRBV19	TRBD1	TRBJ2-1	TGTGCCAGTAGTGGGTTCTGGCAGGGGGTTTCCTACAATGAGCAGTTCTTC	CASSGFWQGVSYNEQFF
-	TRBV7-6	TRBD2	TRBJ2-6	TGTGCCAGCAGCTTAGTCCTAGCGGGCCACTCTGGGGCCAACGTCCTGACTTTC	CASSLVLAGHSGANVLTF
few	TRBV7-2	-	TRBJ2-6	TGTGCCCGTCGGACACTCTCTGGGGCCAACGTCCTGACTTTC	CARRTLSGANVLTF
-	TRBV7-9	TRBD2	TRBJ2-5	TGTGCCAGCAGCTCTTTAGCGGGGGGGGTGAAAGAGACCCAGTACTTC	CASSSLAGGVKETQYF
-	TRBV7-2	TRBD2	TRBJ2-7	TGTGCCAGCAGCTCCGTCAGCGGGGCGGGTCACGAGCAGTACTTC	CASSSVSGAGHEQYF
-	TRBV7-9	-	TRBJ1-5	TGTGCCAGCAGCTTAGAGTTAGGGGTGAGCAATCAGCCCCAGCATTTT	CASSLELGVSNQPQHF
-	TRBV28	TRBD2	TRBJ2-5	TGTGCCAGCAGTTCGGGACTACAAGAGACCCAGTACTTC	CASSSGLQETQYF
once	TRBV10-3	-	TRBJ2-3	TGTGCCATCAACCACAGGGATTCCGAAGATACGCAGTATTTT	CAINHRDSEDTQYF
-	TRBV29-1	-	TRBJ2-7	TGCAGCGTTGGCTTAGGGGGCTCCTACGAGCAGTACTTC	CSVGLGGSYEQYF
-	TRBV10-3	TRBD2	TRBJ2-7	TGTGCCATCAGTCCCGGACCGGGGGGCTCCTACGAGCAGTACTTC	CAISPGPGGSYEQYF
-	TRBV2	-	TRBJ1-1	TGTGCCAGCAAGGAGCTCAACACTGAAGCTTTCTTT	CASKELNTEAFF
-	TRBV4-2	-	TRBJ2-4	TGTGCCAGCAGCCAAGAAGCCGGGGTAATTCAGTACTTC	CASSQEAGVIQYF
-	TRBV6-5	TRBD2	TRBJ2-1	TGTGCCAGCTGGGGGGGCTACAATGAGCAGTTCTTC	CASWGGYNEQFF
-	TRBV6-5	TRBD1	TRBJ1-1	TGTGCCAGCAGTTACTGGACAGGGTTTAAGGCTGAAGCTTTCTTT	CASSYWTGFKAEAFF
few	TRBV28	TRBD2	TRBJ2-2	TGTGCCAGCAGTTTACTGACTAGCGGGGCCGGGGAGCTGTTTTTT	CASSLLTSGAGELFF
-	TRBV5-1	TRBD1	TRBJ1-1	TGCGCCAGCAGCTTACTCTTGGACAGGGCTGGAGCTTTCTTT	CASSLLLDRAGAFF
-	TRBV7-6	TRBD1	TRBJ1-1	TGTGCCAGCAGCTCGCAGGGGACAGCCCCTGAAGCTTTCTTT	CASSSQGTAPEAFF